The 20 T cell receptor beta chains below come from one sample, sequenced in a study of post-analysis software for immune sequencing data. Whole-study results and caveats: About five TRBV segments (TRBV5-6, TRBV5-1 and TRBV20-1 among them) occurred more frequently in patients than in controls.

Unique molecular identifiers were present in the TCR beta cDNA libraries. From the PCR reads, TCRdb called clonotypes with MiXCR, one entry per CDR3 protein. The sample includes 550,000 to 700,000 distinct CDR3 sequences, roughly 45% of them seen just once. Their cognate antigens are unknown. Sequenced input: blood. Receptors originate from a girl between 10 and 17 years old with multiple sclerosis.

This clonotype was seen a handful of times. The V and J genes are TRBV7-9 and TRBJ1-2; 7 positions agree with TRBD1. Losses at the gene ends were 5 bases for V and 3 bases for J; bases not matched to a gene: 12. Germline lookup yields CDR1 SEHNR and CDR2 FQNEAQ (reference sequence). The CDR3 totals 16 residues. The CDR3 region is CASSGWLGTVDYGYTF. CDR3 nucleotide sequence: TGTGCCAGCAGCGGATGGCTAGGGACAGTGGACTATGGCTACACCTTC.

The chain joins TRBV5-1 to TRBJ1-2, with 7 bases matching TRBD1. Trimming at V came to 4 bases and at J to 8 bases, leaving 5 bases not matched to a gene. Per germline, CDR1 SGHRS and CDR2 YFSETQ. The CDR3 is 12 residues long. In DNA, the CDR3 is TGCGCCAGCAGCCTGGGACAGCGGGGCTACACCTTC. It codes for CASSLGQRGYTF.

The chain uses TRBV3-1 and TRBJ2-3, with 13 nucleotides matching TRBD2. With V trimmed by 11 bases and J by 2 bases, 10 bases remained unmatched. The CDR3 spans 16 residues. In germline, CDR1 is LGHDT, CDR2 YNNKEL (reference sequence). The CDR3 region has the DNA TGTGCCGCATCCGGACTAGCGGGGGTGGACACAGATACGCAGTATTTT. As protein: CAASGLAGVDTDTQYF.

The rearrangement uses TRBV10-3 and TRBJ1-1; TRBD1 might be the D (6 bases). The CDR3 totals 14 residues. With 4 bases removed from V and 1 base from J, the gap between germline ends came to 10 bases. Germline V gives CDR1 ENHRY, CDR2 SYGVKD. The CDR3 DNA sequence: TGTGCCATCAGTGCTGGGACACAGAACACTGAAGCTTTCTTT. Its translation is CAISAGTQNTEAFF.

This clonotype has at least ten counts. The CDR3 is CASSLGHPQETQYF. CDR3 DNA sequence: TGTGCCAGCAGTTTAGGTCATCCCCAAGAGACCCAGTACTTC. This rearrangement joins TRBV28 to TRBJ2-5; D gene unclear. Germline values: CDR1 MDHEN, CDR2 SYDVKM. V was pared by 2 bases and J by 1 base, with 8 bases between. The CDR3 totals 14 residues. Full variable domain (missing parts from reference TRBV28 and TRBJ2-5): DVKVTQSSRYLVKRTGEKVFLECVQDMDHENMFWYRQDPGLGLRLIYFSYDVKMKEKGDIPEGYSVSREKKERFSLILESASTNQTSMYLCASSLGHPQETQYFGPGTRLLVL.

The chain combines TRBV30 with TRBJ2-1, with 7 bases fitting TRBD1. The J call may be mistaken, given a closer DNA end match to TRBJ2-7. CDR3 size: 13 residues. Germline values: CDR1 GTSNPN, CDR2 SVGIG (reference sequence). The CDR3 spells CAWSHVRGYEQYF. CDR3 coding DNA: TGTGCCTGGAGTCACGTCAGGGGGTACGAGCAGTACTTC.

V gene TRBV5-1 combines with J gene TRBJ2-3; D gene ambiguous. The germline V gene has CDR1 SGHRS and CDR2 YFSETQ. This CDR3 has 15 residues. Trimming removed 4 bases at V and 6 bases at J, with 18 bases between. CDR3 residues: CASSVTQPERDTQYF. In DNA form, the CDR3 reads TGCGCCAGCAGCGTGACTCAACCCGAACGCGATACGCAGTATTTT.

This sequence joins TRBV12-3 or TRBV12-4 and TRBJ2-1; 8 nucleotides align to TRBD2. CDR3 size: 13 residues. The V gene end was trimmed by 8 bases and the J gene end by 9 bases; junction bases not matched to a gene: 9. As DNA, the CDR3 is TGTGCCAGCGGTGTTGCGGGAGGAAGTGAGCAGTTCTTC. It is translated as CASGVAGGSEQFF.

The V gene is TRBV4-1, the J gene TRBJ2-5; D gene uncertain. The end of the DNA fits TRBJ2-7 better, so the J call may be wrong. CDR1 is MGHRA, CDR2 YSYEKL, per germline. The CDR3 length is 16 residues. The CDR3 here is CASSQMYAVSSYEQYF. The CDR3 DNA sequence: TGCGCCAGCAGCCAGATGTACGCAGTCAGCTCCTACGAGCAGTACTTC.

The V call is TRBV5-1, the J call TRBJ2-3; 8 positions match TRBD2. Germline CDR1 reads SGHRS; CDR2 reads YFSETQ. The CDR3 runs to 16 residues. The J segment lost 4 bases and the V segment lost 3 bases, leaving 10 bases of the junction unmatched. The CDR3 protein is CASSSLGGRSADTQYF. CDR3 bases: TGCGCCAGCAGCTCGTTAGGCGGGAGGTCGGCAGATACGCAGTATTTT.

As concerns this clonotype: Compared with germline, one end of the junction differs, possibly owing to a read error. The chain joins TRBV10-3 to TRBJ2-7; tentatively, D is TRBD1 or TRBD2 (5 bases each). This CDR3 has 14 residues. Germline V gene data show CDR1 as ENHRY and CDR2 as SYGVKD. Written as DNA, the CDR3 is TGTGCCATCAGTGAGTCTCTCTGGGGGAATGAGCAGTTATTC. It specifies CAISESLWGNEQLF.

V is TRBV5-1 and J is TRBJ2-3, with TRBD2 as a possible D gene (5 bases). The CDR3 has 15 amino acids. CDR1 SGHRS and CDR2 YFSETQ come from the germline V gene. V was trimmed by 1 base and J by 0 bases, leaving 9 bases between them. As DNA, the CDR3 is TGCGCCAGCAGCTTGAGATTAGCGAGCACAGATACGCAGTATTTT. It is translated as CASSLRLASTDTQYF.

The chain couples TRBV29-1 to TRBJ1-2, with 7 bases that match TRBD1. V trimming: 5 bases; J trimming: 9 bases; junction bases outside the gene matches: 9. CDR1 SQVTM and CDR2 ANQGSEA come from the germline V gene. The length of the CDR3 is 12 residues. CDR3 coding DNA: TGCAGCGTTCCAGCTACAGGGGATAGCTACACCTTC. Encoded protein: CSVPATGDSYTF. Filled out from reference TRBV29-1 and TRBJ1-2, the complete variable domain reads SAVISQKPSRDICQRGTSLTIQCQVDSQVTMMFWYRQQPGQSLTLIATANQGSEATYESGFVIDKFPISRPNLTFSTLTVSNMSPEDSSIYLCSVPATGDSYTFGSGTRLTVV.

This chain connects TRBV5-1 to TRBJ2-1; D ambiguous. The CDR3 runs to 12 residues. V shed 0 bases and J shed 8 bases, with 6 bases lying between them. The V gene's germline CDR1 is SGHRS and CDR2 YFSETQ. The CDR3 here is CASSLVPDEQFF. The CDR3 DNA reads TGCGCCAGCAGCTTGGTTCCCGATGAGCAGTTCTTC.

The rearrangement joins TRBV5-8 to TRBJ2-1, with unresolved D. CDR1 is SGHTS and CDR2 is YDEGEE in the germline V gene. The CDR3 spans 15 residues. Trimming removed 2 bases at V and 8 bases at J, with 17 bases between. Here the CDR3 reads CASSFRVRSGYEQFF. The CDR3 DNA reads TGTGCCAGCAGCTTTCGGGTTAGATCCGGGTATGAGCAGTTCTTC.

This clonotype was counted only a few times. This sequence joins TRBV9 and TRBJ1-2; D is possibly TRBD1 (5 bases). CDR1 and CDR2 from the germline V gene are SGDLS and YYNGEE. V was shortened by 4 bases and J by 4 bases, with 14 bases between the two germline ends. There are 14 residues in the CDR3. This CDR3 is CASSPTGEFYGYTF. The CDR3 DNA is TGTGCCAGCAGCCCTACAGGAGAGTTCTATGGCTACACCTTC.

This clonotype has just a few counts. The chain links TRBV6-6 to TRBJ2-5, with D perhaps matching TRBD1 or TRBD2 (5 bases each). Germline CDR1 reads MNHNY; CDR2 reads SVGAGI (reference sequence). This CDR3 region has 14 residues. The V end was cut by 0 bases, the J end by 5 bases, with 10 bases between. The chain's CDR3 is CASSYSTWGETQYF. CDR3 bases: TGTGCCAGCAGTTACTCGACATGGGGGGAGACCCAGTACTTC.

The CDR3 sequence is CASSGQGGLSYEQYF. Written as DNA, the CDR3 is TGTGCCAGCAGCGGCCAGGGGGGTTTGTCCTACGAGCAGTACTTC. The chain combines TRBV5-6 with TRBJ2-7; D possibly corresponds to TRBD1 (7 bases). The CDR3 totals 15 residues. Trimming shortened V by 4 bases and J by 1 base, and 15 bases separated the two germline ends. Germline V gene data show CDR1 as SGHDT and CDR2 as YYEEEE. Supplemented by reference TRBV5-6 and TRBJ2-7, the full variable domain reads DAGVTQSPTHLIKTRGQQVTLRCSPKSGHDTVSWYQQALGQGPQFIFQYYEEEERQRGNFPDRFSGHQFPNYSSELNVNALLLGDSALYLCASSGQGGLSYEQYFGPGTRLTVT.

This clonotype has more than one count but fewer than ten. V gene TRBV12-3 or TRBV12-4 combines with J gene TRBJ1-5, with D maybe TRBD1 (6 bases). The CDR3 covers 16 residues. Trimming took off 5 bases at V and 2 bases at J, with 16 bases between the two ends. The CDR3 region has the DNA TGTGCCAGCAGTAAAACAGGGAAGGGTGGCAATCAGCCCCAGCATTTT. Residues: CASSKTGKGGNQPQHF.

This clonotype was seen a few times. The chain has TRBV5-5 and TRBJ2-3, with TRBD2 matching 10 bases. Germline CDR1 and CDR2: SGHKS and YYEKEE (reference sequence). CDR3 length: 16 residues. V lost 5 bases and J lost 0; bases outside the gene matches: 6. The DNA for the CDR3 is TGTGCCAGCAGAAAGCCGGGACTAGCGAGCACAGATACGCAGTATTTT. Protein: CASRKPGLASTDTQYF.